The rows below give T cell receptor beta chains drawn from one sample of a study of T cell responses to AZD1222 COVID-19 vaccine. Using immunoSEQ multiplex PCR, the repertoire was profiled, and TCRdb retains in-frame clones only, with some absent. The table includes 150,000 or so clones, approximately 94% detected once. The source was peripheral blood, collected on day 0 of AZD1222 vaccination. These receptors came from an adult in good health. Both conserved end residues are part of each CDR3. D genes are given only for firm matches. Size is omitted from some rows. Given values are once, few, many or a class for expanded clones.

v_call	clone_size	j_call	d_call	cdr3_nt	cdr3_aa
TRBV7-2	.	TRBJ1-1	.	TGTGCCAGCAGCTTGGGGGGGGCTGGGACTGAAGCTTTCTTT	CASSLGGAGTEAFF
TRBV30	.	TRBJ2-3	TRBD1	TGTGCCTGGACCAATACAGGGGGTAGCACAGATACGCAGTATTTT	CAWTNTGGSTDTQYF
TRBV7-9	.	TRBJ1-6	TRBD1	TGTGCCAGCGCACGGGACAGTCTAGGGAATTCACCCCTCCACTTT	CASARDSLGNSPLHF
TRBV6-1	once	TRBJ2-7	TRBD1	TGTGCCAGCAGTGAACGCAGGGGGAGCTCCTACGAGCAGTACTTC	CASSERRGSSYEQYF
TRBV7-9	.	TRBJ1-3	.	TGTGCCAGCAGCTTCGGGGCCGCTCCCACTGGAAACACCATATATTTT	CASSFGAAPTGNTIYF
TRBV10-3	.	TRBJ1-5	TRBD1	TGTGCCATCAGCCACGACAGGGGGAGTCAGCCCCAGCATTTT	CAISHDRGSQPQHF
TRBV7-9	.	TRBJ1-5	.	TGTGCCAGCAGCTTCTCAGCATCCAATCAGCCCCAGCATTTT	CASSFSASNQPQHF
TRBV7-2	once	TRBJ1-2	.	TGTGCCAGCAGACCCCGGGGTTTGGGGCCCGGCTACACCTTC	CASRPRGLGPGYTF
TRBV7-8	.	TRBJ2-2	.	TGTGCCAGCAGCCAAGCCACCGGGGAGCTGTTTTTT	CASSQATGELFF
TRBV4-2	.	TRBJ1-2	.	TGTGCCAGCAGCCCTAGGGGAGGGCAGGGCGACTATGGCTACACCTTC	CASSPRGGQGDYGYTF
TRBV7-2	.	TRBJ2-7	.	TGTGCCAGCAGCTTAGAAGTAATCCCCGGTGGGCATATAATGTACGAGCAGTACTTC	CASSLEVIPGGHIMYEQYF
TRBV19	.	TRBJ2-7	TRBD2	TGTGCCAGCTCCCCAAAAACGCGGAGCGGGGGGGTGTCCTACGAGCAGTACTTC	CASSPKTRSGGVSYEQYF
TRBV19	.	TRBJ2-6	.	TGTGCCAGTACGCCTTGGGGGGCCAATGGGGCCAACGTCCTGACTTTC	CASTPWGANGANVLTF
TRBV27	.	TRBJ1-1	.	TGTGCCAGCAGTTCAGCCATTAACACTGAAGCTTTCTTT	CASSSAINTEAFF
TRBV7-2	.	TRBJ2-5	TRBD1	TGTGCCAGCAGCCTTTTGACAGGGTTCCAAGAGACCCAGTACTTC	CASSLLTGFQETQYF
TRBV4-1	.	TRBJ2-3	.	TGCGCCAGCAGCTCCGGGGAGGGCACAGATACGCAGTATTTT	CASSSGEGTDTQYF
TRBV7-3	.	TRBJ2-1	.	TGTGCCAGCAGCTTATTGCCTAGCTTTAACAATGAGCAGTTCTTC	CASSLLPSFNNEQFF
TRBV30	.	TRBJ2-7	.	TGTGCCTGTGACGGTCGCTCCTACGAGCAGTACTTC	CACDGRSYEQYF
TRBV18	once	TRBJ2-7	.	TGTGCCAGCTCACCACTGAGGGCAGGGTCCGAGCAGTACTTC	CASSPLRAGSEQYF
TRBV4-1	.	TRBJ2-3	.	TGCGCCAGCAGCCAAGTGGGAGAAATCGTTCCAGATACGCAGTATTTT	CASSQVGEIVPDTQYF
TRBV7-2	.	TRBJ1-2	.	TGTGCCACCCGACCACTGAGACGGGGCCTCCATGGCTACACCTTC	CATRPLRRGLHGYTF
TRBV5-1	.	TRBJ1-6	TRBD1	TGCGCCAGCAGCCAACAGGGGGCGGATTCACCCCTCCACTTT	CASSQQGADSPLHF
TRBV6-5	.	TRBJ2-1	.	TGTGCCAGCAGTTACGGAGGGCACAATGAGCAGTTCTTC	CASSYGGHNEQFF
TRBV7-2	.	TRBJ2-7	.	TGTGCCAGCAGCTTAGGTAGGGCCGAGCAGTACTTC	CASSLGRAEQYF
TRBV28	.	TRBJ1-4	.	TGTGCCAGCAGTCCCCCCCCGCTTGCAACTAATGAAAAACTGTTTTTT	CASSPPPLATNEKLFF
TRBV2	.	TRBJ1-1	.	TGTGCCAGCAGGGATCAGGGGAACACTGAAGCTTTCTTT	CASRDQGNTEAFF
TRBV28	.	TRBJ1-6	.	TGTGCCAGCAGTTCCCAGGGGCGTACTAACGCCCTCCACTTT	CASSSQGRTNALHF
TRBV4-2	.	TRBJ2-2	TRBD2	TGTGCCAGCAGCCAAGGCCTAGCGGGGATCGGCGGGGAGCTGTTTTTT	CASSQGLAGIGGELFF
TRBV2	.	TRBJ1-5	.	TGTGCCAGTTTAGGAGCTATCAATCAGCCCCAGCATTTT	CASLGAINQPQHF
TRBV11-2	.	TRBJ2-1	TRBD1	TGTGCCAGCAGCTTAGTCGGATTGGCAGGACAGGGGAACAATGAGCAGTTCTTC	CASSLVGLAGQGNNEQFF
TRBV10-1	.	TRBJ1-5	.	TGCGCCAGCACCGGGGGTGAGGATAGCAATCAGCCCCAGCATTTT	CASTGGEDSNQPQHF
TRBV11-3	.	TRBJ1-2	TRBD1	TGTGCCAGCAGCTTTACAGGGGGCGCGAGTGGCTACACCTTC	CASSFTGGASGYTF
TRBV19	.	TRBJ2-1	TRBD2	TGTGCCAGTAGTATATTCCGGTCCGGACTAGGCGCCTACAATGAGCAGTTCTTC	CASSIFRSGLGAYNEQFF
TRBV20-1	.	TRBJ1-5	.	TGCAGTGCCCCCGCGGGAGGGCGCCAGCATTTT	CSAPAGGRQHF
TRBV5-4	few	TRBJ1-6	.	TGTGCCAGCAGCTTGGGGGGCGGGTCAGATAATTCACCCCTCCACTTT	CASSLGGGSDNSPLHF
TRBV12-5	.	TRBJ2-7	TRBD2	TGTGCTAGTGGTTTGGTAAGCAGCGGGGGAGGCTACGAGCAGTACTTC	CASGLVSSGGGYEQYF
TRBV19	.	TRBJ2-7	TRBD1	TGTGCCAGTAGTATGGGACAGGGATACGAGCAGTACTTC	CASSMGQGYEQYF
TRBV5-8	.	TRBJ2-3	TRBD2	TGTGCCAGCAGCTTGCTGACGGGGGGGCCGAGCACAGATACGCAGTATTTT	CASSLLTGGPSTDTQYF